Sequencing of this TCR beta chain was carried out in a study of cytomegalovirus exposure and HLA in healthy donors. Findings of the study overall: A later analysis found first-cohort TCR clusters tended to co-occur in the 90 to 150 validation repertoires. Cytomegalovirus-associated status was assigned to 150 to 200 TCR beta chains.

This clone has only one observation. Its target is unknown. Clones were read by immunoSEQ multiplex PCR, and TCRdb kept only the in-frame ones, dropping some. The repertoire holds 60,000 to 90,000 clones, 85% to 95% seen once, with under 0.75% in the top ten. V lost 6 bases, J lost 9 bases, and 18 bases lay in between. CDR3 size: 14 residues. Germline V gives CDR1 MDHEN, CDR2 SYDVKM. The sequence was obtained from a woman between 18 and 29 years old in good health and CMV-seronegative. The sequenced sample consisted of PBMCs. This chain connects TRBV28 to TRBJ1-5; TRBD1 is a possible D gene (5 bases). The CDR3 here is CASSPTGGSVPQHF. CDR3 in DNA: TGTGCCAGCAGCCCAACGGGGGGATCGGTGCCCCAGCATTTT.